These 6 T cell receptor beta chains came from one sample sequenced in a study of blood T cell repertoires in COVID-19. This table comes from immunoSEQ multiplex PCR, and its TCRdb copy is limited to in-frame clones, with some not included. There are some 42,000 clones in the sample; about 77% occur only once, and under 30% lies in the top ten. The source material was peripheral blood. The receptors here all came from a woman between 70 and 85 years old with acute or convalescent COVID-19.

This clone showed up just a few times. The J gene is TRBJ1-6, the V gene TRBV18; 8 positions match TRBD1. Losses at the gene ends were 4 bases for V and 5 bases for J; bases not matched to a gene: 4. This CDR3 comprises 15 residues. Germline CDR1 is KGHSH and CDR2 is LQKENI. CDR3 amino acids: CASSRGQGNNSPLHF. Written as DNA, the CDR3 is TGTGCCAGCTCACGTGGACAGGGCAATAATTCACCCCTCCACTTT.

The chain carries TRBV18 and TRBJ2-1, with unresolved D. Germline V lookup: CDR1 KGHSH, CDR2 LQKENI. CDR3 size: 12 residues. V lost 0 bases and J 10 bases, leaving 7 bases between the germline ends. The CDR3 protein is CASSPPRPEQFF. The CDR3 DNA is TGTGCCAGCTCACCACCGCGGCCCGAGCAGTTCTTC. The variable domain in full, with the rest retrieved from reference TRBV18 and TRBJ2-1, is NAGVMQNPRHLVRRRGQEARLRCSPMKGHSHVYWYRQLPEEGLKFMVYLQKENIIDESGMPKERFSAEFPKEGPSILRIQQVVRGDSAAYFCASSPPRPEQFFGPGTRLTVL.

CDR3 in amino acids: CASSTSTGVPSYEQYF. The DNA of the CDR3 is TGTGCCAGCAGCACTTCTACAGGGGTCCCCTCCTACGAGCAGTACTTC. The genes are TRBV7-3 and TRBJ2-7; 7 bases agree with TRBD1. Germline V gives CDR1 SGHTA, CDR2 FQGTGA. J was trimmed by 0 bases and V by 5 bases; bases with no gene match: 10. The CDR3 totals 16 residues.

This clone was seen a single time. The J gene is TRBJ1-1, the V gene TRBV7-9; TRBD1 agrees at 8 bases. CDR1 and CDR2 from the germline V gene are SEHNR and FQNEAQ (reference sequence). Trimming at V came to 5 bases and at J to 5 bases, leaving 7 bases not matched to a gene. The CDR3 totals 14 residues. The CDR3 loop reads CASSIQGAGTEAFF. The CDR3 DNA is TGTGCCAGCAGCATCCAGGGGGCTGGGACTGAAGCTTTCTTT.

This chain connects TRBV7-2 to TRBJ2-7; D might be TRBD2 (7 bases). The germline V and J ends were trimmed by 6 bases and 0 bases, with 15 bases remaining between them. This CDR3 region has 15 residues. CDR1 SGHTA and CDR2 FQGNSA come from the germline V gene. As DNA, the CDR3 is TGTGCCAGCAGTATAGGGGGGGGGAGCTCCTACGAGCAGTACTTC. Amino acids: CASSIGGGSSYEQYF.

This rearrangement joins TRBV10-3 to TRBJ2-5; 7 bases line up with TRBD2. V trimming: 3 bases; J trimming: 7 bases; junction bases outside the gene matches: 2. The CDR3 is 12 amino acids. In germline, CDR1 is ENHRY, CDR2 SYGVKD. The CDR3 sequence: CAISEGRGTQYF. CDR3 DNA: TGTGCCATCAGTGAAGGGAGGGGGACCCAGTACTTC.